Listed below are T cell receptor beta chains from one sample, sequenced in a study of blood T cell repertoires in COVID-19. Sequencing was performed with immunoSEQ multiplex PCR; in TCRdb, only in-frame clones are kept and a portion is missing. Of about 190,000 clones listed, 88% are singletons. Sequencing used peripheral blood. Every receptor here comes from a human donor in a cohort sampled during active COVID-19. CDR3s include the opening cysteine and the closing phenylalanine or tryptophan. D genes are given only for firm matches. Size values are once, few and many counts, or a class for expanded clones, and some rows have none.

clone size,D gene,J gene,V gene,CDR3 DNA,CDR3 protein
.,.,TRBJ1-6,TRBV9,TGTGCCAGCAGCTTGGGACAATCGAATTCACCCCTCCACTTT,CASSLGQSNSPLHF
.,.,TRBJ1-1,TRBV7-2,TGTGCCAGCAGCTTAGCGTCGCAGGGTGGAACTGAAGCTTTCTTT,CASSLASQGGTEAFF
once,.,TRBJ2-7,TRBV4-1,TGCGCCAGCAGCCAAGCCCCGACAGGCTCGAGCTCCTACGAGCAGTACTTC,CASSQAPTGSSSYEQYF
.,TRBD1,TRBJ2-7,TRBV2,TGTGCCACCCGACAGGGGGCTCTCGAGCAGTACTTC,CATRQGALEQYF
.,.,TRBJ2-7,TRBV2,TGTGCCAGCAGTGAATCAGGCGAACCCCCCTACGAGCAGTACTTC,CASSESGEPPYEQYF
.,.,TRBJ2-5,TRBV6-2/TRBV6-3,TGTGCCAGCAGTAAGCCCCAAGAGACCCAGTACTTC,CASSKPQETQYF
.,TRBD1,TRBJ2-2,TRBV10-1,TGCGCCAGCAGGGCAGGGGGCACCGGGGAGCTGTTTTTT,CASRAGGTGELFF
.,TRBD2,TRBJ2-3,TRBV20-1,TGCAGTGCTAGTAGAGCTAGCGGGAGCCGCGGAGATACGCAGTATTTT,CSASRASGSRGDTQYF
.,.,TRBJ1-6,TRBV19,TGTGCCAGTAGTATAACAGGATCGAATTCACCCCTCCACTTT,CASSITGSNSPLHF
once,.,TRBJ1-3,TRBV3-1/TRBV3-2,TGTGCCAGCAGCCAACCGGGTTCTGGAAACACCATATATTTT,CASSQPGSGNTIYF
.,TRBD1,TRBJ2-1,TRBV28,TGTGCCAGCAGTGGGACAGGGGGGGCTCGCAATGAGCAGTTCTTC,CASSGTGGARNEQFF
.,.,TRBJ2-3,TRBV7-9,TGTGCCAGCAGCCAAAAGGGGGCAGATACGCAGTATTTT,CASSQKGADTQYF
.,TRBD1,TRBJ1-2,TRBV5-1,TGCGCCAGCAGCTTACAGGGGGCAAGGGGCTACACCTTC,CASSLQGARGYTF
.,TRBD2,TRBJ2-3,TRBV9,TGTGCCAGCAGCGCGAAGACTAGTAGCGGGAGGGACACAGATACGCAGTATTTT,CASSAKTSSGRDTDTQYF